The clone carrying this T cell receptor (beta chain) was seen only once. This sample was taken from a study of blood T cell repertoires in COVID-19. Trimming removed 5 bases from V and 5 bases from J, with 15 bases in between. Germline CDR1 and CDR2: MNHNY and SVGAGI (reference sequence). The CDR3 has 15 residues. Methods used by the authors: Nucleated cell counts were estimated from reference gene primer amplification. The assay was immunoSEQ multiplex PCR, and TCRdb's table has in-frame clones only and misses some. That table is the source of V, J and clone size, and D and trimming were worked out from the DNA. The repertoire consists of approximately 220,000 clones, with roughly 82% occurring once and the leading ten covering approximately 4.5%.

Sequences were obtained from peripheral blood. This TCR was recovered from a woman between 70 and 85 years old with acute or convalescent COVID-19. V usage is TRBV6-6 and J usage is TRBJ1-4; no clear D gene. CDR3 DNA sequence: TGTGCCAGCAGTCTAGGAGTTCCCCCAAATGAAAAACTGTTTTTT. It yields the protein CASSLGVPPNEKLFF.